This T cell receptor beta chain was recorded in a study of shared clonotypes between healthy human individuals. Remarks on this clone: Additional DNA sequences in this sample encode the identical CDR3.

The table came from immunoSEQ multiplex PCR; TCRdb's copy has only in-frame clones and leaves some out. The table has 1,500,000 or so clones, around 95% seen once; the top ten hold roughly 1.2%. The CDR3 contains 15 residues. Germline-derived CDR1 and CDR2 are SGHTA and FQGNSA. J lost 1 base, V lost 1 base, and 1 base had no gene match. The clonotype was recovered from a young man in good health. The sequenced sample consisted of naive CD4+ T cells sorted from blood. Subset in this sample: CD45RA+ positively selected. The gene calls are TRBV7-2 and TRBJ2-3, with TRBD1 matching 8 bases. In DNA form, the CDR3 reads TGTGCCAGCAGCTTAGTGGGACAGGGCACAGATACGCAGTATTTT. Translation gives CASSLVGQGTDTQYF. Looking up the rest from reference TRBV7-2 and TRBJ2-3 gives the full variable domain: GAGVSQSPSNKVTEKGKDVELRCDPISGHTALYWYRQSLGQGLEFLIYFQGNSAPDKSGLPSDRFSAERTGGSVSTLTIQRTQQEDSAVYLCASSLVGQGTDTQYFGPGTRLTVL.